This T cell receptor beta chain was recorded in a study of control samples from healthy donors and cancer patients. Trimming removed 6 bases at V and 6 bases at J, with 10 bases between. The CDR3 is made up of 12 amino acids. CDR1 is SGHRS, CDR2 YFSETQ, per germline. Only in-frame clones appear in the TCRdb table, and some are missing; sequencing was by immunoSEQ multiplex PCR. The repertoire holds some 250,000 clones, approximately 80% seen once, with about 14% in the top ten. The sequence was collected from a woman in her sixties with lung cancer. The chain couples TRBV5-1 to TRBJ2-4, with D hard to call. The sample consisted of PBMCs. The CDR3 nucleotides read TGCGCCAGCATTTCGCCGGGAAACATTCAGTACTTC. It encodes CASISPGNIQYF.